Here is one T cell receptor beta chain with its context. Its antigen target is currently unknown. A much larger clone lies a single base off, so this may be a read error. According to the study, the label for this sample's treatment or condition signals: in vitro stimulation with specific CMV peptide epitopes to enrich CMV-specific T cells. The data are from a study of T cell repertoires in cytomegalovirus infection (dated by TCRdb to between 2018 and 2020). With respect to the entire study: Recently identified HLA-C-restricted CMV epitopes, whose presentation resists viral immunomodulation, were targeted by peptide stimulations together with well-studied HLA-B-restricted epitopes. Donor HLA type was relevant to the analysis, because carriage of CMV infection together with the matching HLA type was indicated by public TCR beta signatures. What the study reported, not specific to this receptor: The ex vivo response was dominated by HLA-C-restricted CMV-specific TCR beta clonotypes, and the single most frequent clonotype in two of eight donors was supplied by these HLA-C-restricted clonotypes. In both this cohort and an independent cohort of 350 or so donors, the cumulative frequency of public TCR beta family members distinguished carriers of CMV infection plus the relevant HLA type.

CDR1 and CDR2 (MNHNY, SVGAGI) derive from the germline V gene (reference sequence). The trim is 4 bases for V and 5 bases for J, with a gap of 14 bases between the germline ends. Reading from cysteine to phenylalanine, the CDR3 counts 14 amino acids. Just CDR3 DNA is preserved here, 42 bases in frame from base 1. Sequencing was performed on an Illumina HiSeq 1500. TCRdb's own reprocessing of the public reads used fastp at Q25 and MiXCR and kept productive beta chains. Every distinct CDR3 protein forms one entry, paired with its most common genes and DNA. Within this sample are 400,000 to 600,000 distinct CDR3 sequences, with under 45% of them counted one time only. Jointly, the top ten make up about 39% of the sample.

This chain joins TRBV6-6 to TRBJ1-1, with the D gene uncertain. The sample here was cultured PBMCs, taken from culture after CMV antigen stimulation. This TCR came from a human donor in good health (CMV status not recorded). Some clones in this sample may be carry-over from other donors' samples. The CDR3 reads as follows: CASSFEPRRTEAFF. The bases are TGTGCCAGCAGTTTCGAACCCAGGAGGACTGAAGCTTTCTTT.